This T cell receptor (beta chain) was obtained from a study of early T cells in non-severe SARS-CoV-2 infection. CDR1 and CDR2 (germline): MDHEN, SYDVKM. The V end lost 6 bases, the J end lost 4 bases, and 11 bases lay between the germline ends. This CDR3 is built from 13 residues. TCRdb re-called the 5' RACE reads with MiXCR, one entry per CDR3 protein. This sample yields 75,000 to 90,000 distinct CDR3 sequences, of which about 9.4% are seen a single time; around 8% belongs to the top ten. This clonotype was observed many times. The genes are TRBV28 and TRBJ2-3; D not resolved. The sequence came from an adult who was a healthcare worker with PCR-confirmed SARS-CoV-2 infection or an uninfected control (not recorded which). The sample in question was whole blood, obtained at baseline. CDR3 sequence: CASRPEWSDTQYF. Written as DNA, the CDR3 is TGTGCCAGCAGGCCTGAGTGGTCAGATACGCAGTATTTT. Based on the CDR3 plus reference TRBV28 and TRBJ2-3, the full variable domain is DVKVTQSSRYLVKRTGEKVFLECVQDMDHENMFWYRQDPGLGLRLIYFSYDVKMKEKGDIPEGYSVSREKKERFSLILESASTNQTSMYLCASRPEWSDTQYFGPGTRLTVL.